This TCR beta chain was documented in a study of yellow fever vaccine responses in identical twins. Broader study findings: Twins' vaccine T cell response reportedly gave the appearance of partial convergence and partial personalization.

About this clonotype: Its antigen is currently unknown.

MiXCR, applied by TCRdb to the RT-PCR reads, yields one record per CDR3 protein. The repertoire holds about 1,200 distinct CDR3 sequences, with around 81% as singletons. V was shortened by 4 bases and J by 0 bases, with 16 bases between the two germline ends. The CDR3 sequence is 17 residues long. Specimen: T cells from blood (PBMCs), unsorted or a sorted subset (not recorded which), collected before or after yellow fever vaccination (not recorded which). The V call is TRBV12-3 or TRBV12-4, the J call TRBJ1-3, with D tentatively TRBD1 (5 bases). This sequence originates from a female donor who received the yellow fever vaccine. The CDR3 DNA reads as TGTGCCAGCAGTTCCCCGGGACGGATTTACTCTGGAAACACCATATATTTT. Translation gives CASSSPGRIYSGNTIYF.